This T cell receptor beta chain was identified in a study of T cell repertoires in cytomegalovirus infection. As for the study in general: It can be stated that public TCR beta signatures indicated CMV infection as well as a matching HLA type. General study results and limits: Carriage of CMV together with the relevant HLA was identifiable through cumulative public TCR beta family frequency. The response measured ex vivo was dominated by TCR beta clonotypes (HLA-C-restricted and CMV-specific).

V was clipped by 3 bases and J by 0 bases, with 12 bases between them. Germline V gives CDR1 SQVTM, CDR2 ANQGSEA. The CDR3 loop spans 16 amino acids. One entry per CDR3 protein results from TCRdb running MiXCR on the reads. The repertoire has hundreds of thousands of distinct CDR3 sequences, 25% to 40% of them found once; the top ten carry about an eighth. As regards this clonotype: Its specificity is unknown.

The receptor was derived from a human donor in good health (CMV status not recorded). Some clones in this sample may be carry-over from other donors' samples. The rearrangement joins TRBV29-1 to TRBJ2-6; D call uncertain. The sequencing sample was made of PBMCs. In nucleotides, the CDR3 is TGCAGCGTTGACGGCAAAACCCGCTCTGGGGCCAACGTCCTGACTTTC. It encodes CSVDGKTRSGANVLTF.